The T cell receptor (beta chain) under discussion was sequenced for a study of T-cell memory formation after mild COVID-19. Each CDR3 protein is one row after TCRdb ran MiXCR on the 5' RACE reads. The sample has some 290,000 distinct CDR3 sequences; about a sixth are singletons. As regards this clonotype: Its antigen is not known.

Whole-study results and caveats: Clones that contracted from day 15 to 85 had balanced CD4/CD8; later expanders were CD4+ biased.

The CDR3 sequence is 13 residues long. Germline V gene lookup returns CDR1 SEHNR and CDR2 FQNEAQ (reference sequence). J gave up 7 bases and V 7 bases, and 5 bases lay outside the gene matches. V and J are TRBV7-9 and TRBJ2-3; 10 positions agree with TRBD2. The sequenced sample was PBMCs or a T cell subset sorted from them (not recorded which). The TCR was taken from a man younger than 35 who had mild COVID-19 (a few samples of this study predate the infection). Cell type and time point are not known. CDR3 nucleotide sequence: TGTGCCAGCATGTCTAGCGGGGGTAATACGCAGTATTTT. Translation gives CASMSSGGNTQYF.